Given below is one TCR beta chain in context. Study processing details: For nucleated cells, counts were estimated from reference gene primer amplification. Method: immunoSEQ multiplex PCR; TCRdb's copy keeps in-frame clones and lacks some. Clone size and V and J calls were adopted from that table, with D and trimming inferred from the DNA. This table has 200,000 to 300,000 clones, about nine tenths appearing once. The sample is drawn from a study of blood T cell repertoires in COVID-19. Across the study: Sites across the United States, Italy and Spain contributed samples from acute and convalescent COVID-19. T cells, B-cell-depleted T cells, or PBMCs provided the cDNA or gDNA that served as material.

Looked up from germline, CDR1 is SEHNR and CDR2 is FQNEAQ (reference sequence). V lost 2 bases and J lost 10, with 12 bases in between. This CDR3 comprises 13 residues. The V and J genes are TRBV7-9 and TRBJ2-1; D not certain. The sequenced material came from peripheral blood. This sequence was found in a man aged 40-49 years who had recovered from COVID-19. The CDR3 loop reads CASSLSGSREQFF. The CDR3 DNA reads TGTGCCAGCAGCTTATCTGGTTCGAGGGAGCAGTTCTTC.